The present T cell receptor (beta chain) was sequenced within a study of T cells in Graves' hyperthyroidism and ophthalmopathy. The wider study: Peripheral blood specimens were obtained at initial diagnosis, prior to any treatment.

This CDR3 region has 19 residues. Germline trimming cut 0 bases from V and 4 bases from J; bases unmatched to any gene: 17. Germline CDR1 KGHSH, CDR2 LQKENI. This clonotype has more than one count but fewer than ten. Its antigen is currently unknown. Researchers amplified the TCR beta CDR3 regions from RNA transcripts. In the first-round RT-PCR of the TCR CDR3, the HTBI primer set was used. From the multiplex PCR reads, TCRdb called clonotypes with MiXCR, one entry per CDR3 protein. The sample carries more than 450,000 distinct CDR3 sequences, around 20% recorded once. Exclusions: uncontrolled infection, other autoimmune disease, pregnancy, lactation. Study-wide findings and caveats: Using 13 V-J features, a model discriminated ophthalmopathy from stable hyperthyroidism. Blood samples included most of the expanded thyroid clonotypes exceeding 0.001.

Sequenced material: blood. The chain is built from TRBV18 and TRBJ2-7; 8 bases are a match to TRBD1. The TCR comes from a man aged 40-49 years with Graves' ophthalmopathy. DNA for the CDR3: TGTGCCAGCTCACCACCGAGGACAGGGTCCATAGGTTCTAGTTACGAGCAGTACTTC. Its translation: CASSPPRTGSIGSSYEQYF.